Listed below are T cell receptor beta chains from one sample, sequenced in a study of CD8+CD57+ T cells in acquired aplastic anemia. Via MiXCR, TCRdb re-called the reads, giving one row per CDR3 protein. The table lists some 140,000 distinct CDR3 sequences, 52% of them singletons. What was sequenced was sorted CD4+, CD8+, or CD8+CD57+ T cells (not recorded which) from PBMCs. The receptor source for this set is a human donor with aplastic anemia. Both conserved end residues are part of each CDR3.

V	J	CDR3
TRBV6-1	TRBJ1-6	CASSQDRHKSYNSPLHF
TRBV7-9	TRBJ1-2	CASSRPEGGYTF
TRBV11-1	TRBJ2-3	CASSGRGGPTDTQYF
TRBV20-1	TRBJ2-5	CSARDIVLRLAGGYLETQYF
TRBV19	TRBJ1-5	CASSLNGGNQPQHF
TRBV5-5	TRBJ1-1	CASSWGTANTEAFF
TRBV27	TRBJ1-5	CASSVSMGDSNQPQHF
TRBV29-1	TRBJ2-5	CSVEYPGLAGETQYF
TRBV4-1	TRBJ2-7	CASSQGQGGFYEQYF
TRBV27	TRBJ1-5	CASSPSSPGRPQHF
TRBV7-9	TRBJ2-5	CASSLSGGHQETQYF
TRBV25-1	TRBJ2-7	CASSEQGRYEQYF
TRBV4-2	TRBJ2-7	CASSREVDYEQYF